This T cell receptor beta chain was retrieved from a study of shared clonotypes between healthy human individuals. This was a deep-level run. For each subset, genomic DNA was distributed in equal portions over several immunoSEQ plates. The repertoire was sequenced with immunoSEQ multiplex PCR; TCRdb's copy has only in-frame clones and lacks some. The sample includes roughly 2.1 million clones, more than 85% seen only once; the top ten take around 1.7%. CD45RO-negative cells were positively selected for CCR7, leaving out terminally differentiated effector memory CD45RA+ cells. Germline V gives CDR1 MGHRA, CDR2 YSYEKL. V dropped 4 bases and J dropped 0; count of bases not matched to a gene: 4. This CDR3 has 15 amino acids.

The clonotype comes from a man aged 18 to 29 in good health. Some clones in this sample may be carry-over from other donors' samples. The rearrangement links TRBV4-1 to TRBJ2-3; 7 bases align to TRBD1. The material sequenced was naive CD8+ T cells from PBMCs. The CDR3 nucleotides read TGCGCCAGCAGCCTGGGACAGCGTAGCACAGATACGCAGTATTTT. It is translated as CASSLGQRSTDTQYF.